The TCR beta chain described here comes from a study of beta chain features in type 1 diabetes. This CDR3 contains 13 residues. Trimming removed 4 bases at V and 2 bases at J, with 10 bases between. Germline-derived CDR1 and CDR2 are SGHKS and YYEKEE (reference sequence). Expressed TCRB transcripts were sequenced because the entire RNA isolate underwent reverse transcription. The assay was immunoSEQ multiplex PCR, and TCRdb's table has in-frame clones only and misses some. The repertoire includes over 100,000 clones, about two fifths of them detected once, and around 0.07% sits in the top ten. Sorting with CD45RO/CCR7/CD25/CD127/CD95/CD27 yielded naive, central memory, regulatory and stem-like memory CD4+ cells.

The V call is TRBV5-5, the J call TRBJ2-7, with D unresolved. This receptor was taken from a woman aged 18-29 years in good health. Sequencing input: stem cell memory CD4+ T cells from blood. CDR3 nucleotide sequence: TGTGCCAGCAGCGTCCGGGTCCCCTACGAGCAGTACTTC. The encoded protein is CASSVRVPYEQYF.